A selection of T cell receptor beta chains follows, all from one sample in a study of T cells in Graves' hyperthyroidism and ophthalmopathy. Via MiXCR, TCRdb re-called the multiplex PCR reads, giving one row per CDR3 protein. The sample lists 400,000 to 500,000 distinct CDR3 sequences; roughly 13% were seen once. Sequencing was performed on blood. The source is a young woman with Graves' hyperthyroidism. The CDR3 runs from the conserved cysteine through the conserved F or W. D genes are given only for firm matches. Size values are once, few and many counts, or a class for expanded clones, and some rows have none.

-	many	TRBV24-1	TRBJ1-5	TGTGCCACCAGTGTTAACGGTGAAAGTTCTCAGCATTTT	CATSVNGESSQHF
TRBD1	few	TRBV9	TRBJ1-1	TGTGCCAGCAGCGTAGTCCCAGGGGGGTACACTGAAGCTTTCTTT	CASSVVPGGYTEAFF
TRBD2	-	TRBV12-3/TRBV12-4	TRBJ2-1	TGTGCCAGCAGCGGAACACTAGCGGGTGGGCCCTCCAATGAGCAGTTCTTC	CASSGTLAGGPSNEQFF
TRBD1	many	TRBV15	TRBJ2-1	TGTGCCACCAGCAGAGATCCGACAGGGGGCAATGAGCAGTTCTTC	CATSRDPTGGNEQFF
TRBD1	many	TRBV19	TRBJ1-1	TGTGCCAGCAGTCGGGACAGGGAGAACACTGAAGCTTTCTTT	CASSRDRENTEAFF
-	-	TRBV28	TRBJ2-1	TGTGCCAGCAGTTTAACTGGCGCTATCGCTCCTTTCAATGAGCAGTTCTTC	CASSLTGAIAPFNEQFF
TRBD1	many	TRBV11-2	TRBJ2-7	TGTGCCAGCAGCTCGCCGACAGGGGCCTACGAGCAGTACTTC	CASSSPTGAYEQYF
TRBD1	few	TRBV19	TRBJ1-5	TGTGCCACAGTGGCGGGGACAGGCAATCAGCCCCAGCATTTT	CATVAGTGNQPQHF
-	-	TRBV5-1	TRBJ2-2	TGCGCCAGCAGCTTGGGCGGAACGAACACCGGGGAGCTGTTTTTT	CASSLGGTNTGELFF
-	-	TRBV7-2	TRBJ1-4	TGTGCCAGCAGCTTAGAGTTCTCTTCATCTGAAAAACTGTTTTTT	CASSLEFSSSEKLFF
-	many	TRBV6-6	TRBJ2-2	TGTGCCAGCAGTTACTTATCCAACCTGGCCAGGGGCCCGAACACCGGGGAGCTGTTTTTT	CASSYLSNLARGPNTGELFF
-	many	TRBV28	TRBJ2-1	TGTGCCAGCACCCTCAGGGGAGGGGTATACAATGAGCAGTTCTTC	CASTLRGGVYNEQFF
TRBD2	many	TRBV28	TRBJ2-7	TGTGCCAGCACCCCCGGGGTTGCGGGGGCCTACGAGCAGTACTTC	CASTPGVAGAYEQYF
TRBD2	once	TRBV5-1	TRBJ2-3	TGCGCCAGCAGCTTGGGACTAGCGGGAGAGGCAGATACGCAGTATTTT	CASSLGLAGEADTQYF
-	-	TRBV5-8	TRBJ2-7	TGTGCCAGCAGCTCAAGACAAACCAGCGAGCAGTACTTC	CASSSRQTSEQYF
TRBD1	many	TRBV11-2	TRBJ2-7	TGTGCCAGCAGCACAAGGACAGGGGGCTACGAGCAGTACTTC	CASSTRTGGYEQYF
-	many	TRBV27	TRBJ1-1	TGTGCCAGCAGTCCGCGACCGTCTGAAGCTTTCTTT	CASSPRPSEAFF
-	many	TRBV12-3/TRBV12-4	TRBJ1-2	TGTGCCAGCAGTCCATACGGACTCTATGGCTACACCTTC	CASSPYGLYGYTF
TRBD1	many	TRBV28	TRBJ1-5	TGTGCCAGCAAGGGGACAGGGGGCAATCAGCCCCAGCATTTT	CASKGTGGNQPQHF
-	few	TRBV12-3/TRBV12-4	TRBJ2-1	TGTGCCAGCAGTTTAAGGGGGAGGGGGAGCCTCAATGAGCAGTTCTTC	CASSLRGRGSLNEQFF
-	many	TRBV10-3	TRBJ1-1	TGTGCCATCAGTGAGTCGTTCGACACTGAAGCTTTCTTT	CAISESFDTEAFF
-	many	TRBV28	TRBJ2-2	TGTGCCAGCAGTTTATGGAACGGGGAGCTGTTTTTT	CASSLWNGELFF
TRBD1	-	TRBV28	TRBJ2-7	TGTGCCAGCAGCCAGGGGGCAGGGGGCTACGAGCAGTACTTC	CASSQGAGGYEQYF
TRBD2	-	TRBV2	TRBJ2-5	TGTGCCAGCAGGGGTCCCGGGACTAGCGGGAGGGCAGTAGAGACCCAGTACTTC	CASRGPGTSGRAVETQYF
-	-	TRBV6-1	TRBJ1-2	TGTGCCACCTCGGGGCCAGGGTACGGCTACACCTTC	CATSGPGYGYTF
-	-	TRBV27	TRBJ2-7	TGTGCCAGCAGTTTAAAAGGCGAGAGTGTCTACGAGCAGTACTTC	CASSLKGESVYEQYF
-	many	TRBV5-5	TRBJ2-7	TGTGCCAGCAGCTTGTCCAGGGTACACGAGCAGTACTTC	CASSLSRVHEQYF
-	once	TRBV6-4	TRBJ2-3	TGTGCCAGCAGTGACTCAAGTGGGGGCACAGATACGCAGTATTTT	CASSDSSGGTDTQYF
TRBD1	-	TRBV7-9	TRBJ1-2	TGTGCCAGCAGCTTAAGGAAGGAATCAGGGGGCAAGGGCTACACCTTC	CASSLRKESGGKGYTF
-	few	TRBV20-1	TRBJ2-7	TGCAGCCGGGCTCGGGGCTCCTACGAGCAGTACTTC	CSRARGSYEQYF
-	many	TRBV20-1	TRBJ1-2	TGCAGTGCCGAGTCGGAGTATGGCTACACCTTC	CSAESEYGYTF
TRBD2	many	TRBV20-1	TRBJ2-1	TGCAGTGCGATTGGACCGGGACTAGGCCTAATTGAGCAGTTCTTC	CSAIGPGLGLIEQFF
TRBD2	-	TRBV11-3	TRBJ2-1	TGTGCCAGCAGCTTCTCCGGGACTAGCGTTGGAGGTGAGCAGTTCTTC	CASSFSGTSVGGEQFF
-	many	TRBV15	TRBJ1-5	TGTGCCACCAGCATATCGGCAGAGAATCAGCCCCAGCATTTT	CATSISAENQPQHF
TRBD1	many	TRBV12-3/TRBV12-4	TRBJ2-5	TGTGCCAGCACCCCGACAGGGGCATTGGGAGAGACCCAGTACTTC	CASTPTGALGETQYF
-	-	TRBV6-1	TRBJ1-5	TGTGCCAGCAGTGAAGGGACTCAGCCCCAGCATTTT	CASSEGTQPQHF
-	many	TRBV6-6	TRBJ2-3	TGTGCCAGCAGTTACGAACTAGCCACAGATACGCAGTATTTT	CASSYELATDTQYF
-	many	TRBV27	TRBJ1-1	TGTGCCAGCAGCACCGGTGTACGGACTGAAGCTTTCTTT	CASSTGVRTEAFF
-	many	TRBV28	TRBJ2-3	TGTGCCAGCACCCCATGGGGTTCTGTCACAGATACGCAGTATTTT	CASTPWGSVTDTQYF
TRBD2	many	TRBV6-2/TRBV6-3	TRBJ2-1	TGTGCCAGCAGTTACTCTCGGGCTAGCGGGAGCTACAATGAGCAGTTCTTC	CASSYSRASGSYNEQFF
-	-	TRBV2	TRBJ1-5	TGTGCCAGCACCTATAACAGGTTTATGGGTCAGCCCCAGCATTTT	CASTYNRFMGQPQHF
-	many	TRBV30	TRBJ2-7	TGTGCCTGGAGTGTACAGGGATCCTACGAGCAGTACTTC	CAWSVQGSYEQYF
TRBD2	many	TRBV10-1	TRBJ2-2	TGCGCCAGCAGTGACGGGAGGGCCACCGGGGAGCTGTTTTTT	CASSDGRATGELFF
-	many	TRBV11-2	TRBJ2-7	TGTGCCAGCAGCTTTCCGGCAGGGGTTTCCTACGAGCAGTACTTC	CASSFPAGVSYEQYF
TRBD1	many	TRBV6-2/TRBV6-3	TRBJ2-7	TGTGCCAGCAGTGACTCTGCCGGGACAGGGGTCCACGAGCAGTACTTC	CASSDSAGTGVHEQYF
-	many	TRBV20-1	TRBJ2-5	TGCAGTGCTTACCAACCTAGCAGACAAGAGACCCAGTACTTC	CSAYQPSRQETQYF
TRBD1	many	TRBV2	TRBJ2-3	TGTGCCAGCAGTGAAGAGGGGGCAGGGGGAACAGATACGCAGTATTTT	CASSEEGAGGTDTQYF
-	-	TRBV19	TRBJ2-1	TGTGCCAGTACTTCTCCGGCATATGAGCAGTTCTTC	CASTSPAYEQFF
-	-	TRBV30	TRBJ1-1	TGTGCCCGCCGGGGAGGGGGATTCTCTGAAGCTTTCTTT	CARRGGGFSEAFF